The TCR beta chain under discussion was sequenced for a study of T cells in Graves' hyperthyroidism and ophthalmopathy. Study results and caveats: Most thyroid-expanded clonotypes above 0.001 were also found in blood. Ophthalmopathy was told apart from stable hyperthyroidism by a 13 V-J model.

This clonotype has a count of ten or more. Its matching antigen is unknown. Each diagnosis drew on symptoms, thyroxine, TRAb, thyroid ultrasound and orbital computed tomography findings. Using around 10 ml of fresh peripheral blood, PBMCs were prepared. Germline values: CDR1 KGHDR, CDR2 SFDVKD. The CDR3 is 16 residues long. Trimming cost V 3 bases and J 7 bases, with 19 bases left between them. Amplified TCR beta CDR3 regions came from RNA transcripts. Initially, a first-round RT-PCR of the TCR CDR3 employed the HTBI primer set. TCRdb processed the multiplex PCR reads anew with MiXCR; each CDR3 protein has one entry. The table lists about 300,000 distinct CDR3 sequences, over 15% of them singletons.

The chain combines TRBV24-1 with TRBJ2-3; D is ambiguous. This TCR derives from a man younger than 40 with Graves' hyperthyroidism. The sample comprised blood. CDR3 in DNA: TGTGCCACCAGTGATACGGTGATAGCCCCTGGGAATACGCAGTATTTT. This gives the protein CATSDTVIAPGNTQYF.